This T cell receptor (beta chain) came from a study of cytomegalovirus exposure and HLA in healthy donors. The PCR had 60 Vbeta and 13 Jbeta primers. In the source study's methods: Unique TCR beta chains totaled roughly 81 million in a later count, with roughly 10 million of them shared. Libraries were prepared by immunoSEQ multiplex PCR; TCRdb keeps only in-frame clonotypes and omits some of them. D and trimming come from the DNA, and the V and J calls and clone size come from that table. The sample holds 200,000 to 250,000 clones, 76% seen once. V shed 4 bases, J shed 2 bases, and the junction held 9 bases outside the gene matches. CDR3 length: 16 amino acids. Germline V CDR1 and CDR2: MGHRA, YSYEKL.

Source material: PBMCs. The chain has TRBV4-1 and TRBJ2-3, with TRBD1 matching 7 bases. This TCR was sampled from a man in his late teens or twenties in good health and CMV-seronegative. As DNA, the CDR3 is TGCGCCAGCAGCCGAACGGGACAGCTTTACACAGATACGCAGTATTTT. This sequence encodes CASSRTGQLYTDTQYF.